Listed below are T cell receptor beta chains from one sample, sequenced in a study of blood T cell repertoires in COVID-19. Sequencing used immunoSEQ multiplex PCR; TCRdb keeps in-frame clones, though not all of them. Of some 120,000 clones in the sample, approximately 82% were seen once. Material for sequencing was peripheral blood. Source of these receptors: a man older than 75 with active or convalescent COVID-19. Each CDR3 is given with its conserved first and last residue. A D gene is named only where the DNA matches it firmly. Size values are once, few and many counts, or a class for expanded clones, and some rows have none.

D: TRBD2; length: 13; V: TRBV12-3/TRBV12-4; size: -; J: TRBJ2-1; CDR3: CASSFVGTSREFF; DNA: TGTGCCAGCAGTTTTGTCGGGACTAGCCGCGAGTTCTTC
D: -; length: 16; V: TRBV28; size: -; J: TRBJ2-1; CDR3: CASSGGGGGQYNEQFF; DNA: TGTGCCAGCAGTGGGGGGGGCGGAGGGCAATACAATGAGCAGTTCTTC
D: -; length: 16; V: TRBV5-6; size: once; J: TRBJ2-2; CDR3: CASSFRGGAVTGELFF; DNA: TGTGCCAGCAGCTTCCGAGGGGGGGCCGTCACCGGGGAGCTGTTTTTT
D: -; length: 24; V: TRBV7-5; size: -; J: TRBJ2-6; CDR3: CVRSSVDSGTALLTIISGANVLTF; DNA: TGTGTCAGAAGCTCTGTTGATTCCGGGACAGCCCTACTTACTATTATCTCTGGGGCCAACGTCCTGACTTTC
D: TRBD1; length: 13; V: TRBV7-2; size: -; J: TRBJ1-1; CDR3: CASSLVTGNEAFF; DNA: TGTGCCAGCAGCTTAGTGACAGGGAATGAAGCTTTCTTT
D: -; length: 14; V: TRBV4-1; size: -; J: TRBJ1-2; CDR3: CASSHPARNYGYTF; DNA: TGCGCCAGCAGCCATCCAGCCAGGAACTATGGCTACACCTTC
D: -; length: 15; V: TRBV18; size: -; J: TRBJ2-2; CDR3: CASSPSQSGGGELFF; DNA: TGTGCCAGCTCACCAAGCCAGTCAGGAGGCGGGGAGCTGTTTTTT
D: -; length: 13; V: TRBV29-1; size: -; J: TRBJ1-1; CDR3: CSVDRGINTEAFF; DNA: TGCAGCGTTGATAGGGGAATTAACACTGAAGCTTTCTTT
D: TRBD1; length: 14; V: TRBV6-2/TRBV6-3; size: -; J: TRBJ1-1; CDR3: CASSPIGTDTEAFF; DNA: TGTGCCAGCAGCCCGATTGGGACAGACACTGAAGCTTTCTTT
D: TRBD1; length: 14; V: TRBV2; size: -; J: TRBJ1-4; CDR3: CASSFNRGNEKLFF; DNA: TGTGCCAGCAGTTTTAACAGGGGTAATGAAAAACTGTTTTTT
D: TRBD2; length: 20; V: TRBV7-3; size: -; J: TRBJ2-3; CDR3: CASSPQIGLAGGRSTDTQYF; DNA: TGTGCCAGCAGCCCTCAAATTGGGCTAGCGGGGGGGAGGAGCACAGATACGCAGTATTTT
D: TRBD1; length: 15; V: TRBV11-2; size: -; J: TRBJ2-7; CDR3: CASSLVGTGGLGEYF; DNA: TGTGCCAGCAGCTTAGTGGGGACAGGGGGCCTCGGAGAGTACTTC
D: TRBD1; length: 15; V: TRBV5-4; size: -; J: TRBJ1-6; CDR3: CASSIRTGGDSPLHF; DNA: TGTGCCAGCAGCATCCGGACAGGGGGAGATTCACCCCTCCACTTT
D: TRBD1; length: 15; V: TRBV5-1; size: -; J: TRBJ1-4; CDR3: CASRAQGAGNEKLFF; DNA: TGCGCCAGCAGAGCACAGGGGGCAGGTAATGAAAAACTGTTTTTT
D: -; length: 15; V: TRBV7-2; size: -; J: TRBJ1-4; CDR3: CASSLAPGVWEKLFF; DNA: TGTGCCAGCAGCTTAGCGCCAGGGGTCTGGGAAAAACTGTTTTTT
D: TRBD1; length: 15; V: TRBV19; size: -; J: TRBJ1-2; CDR3: CASSARDRPGRGYTF; DNA: TGTGCCAGTAGTGCCCGGGACAGACCCGGGAGAGGCTACACCTTC
D: TRBD1; length: 15; V: TRBV7-8; size: -; J: TRBJ2-7; CDR3: CASSLDRTGTYEQYF; DNA: TGTGCCAGCAGCTTAGACCGGACAGGGACCTACGAGCAGTACTTC
D: -; length: 14; V: TRBV9; size: -; J: TRBJ2-5; CDR3: CASSVEQGGETQYF; DNA: TGTGCCAGCAGCGTAGAACAGGGTGGGGAGACCCAGTACTTC
D: TRBD1; length: 15; V: TRBV9; size: once; J: TRBJ1-6; CDR3: CASSGPGQGASPLHF; DNA: TGTGCCAGCAGCGGACCGGGACAGGGGGCTTCACCCCTCCACTTT
D: -; length: 13; V: TRBV18; size: -; J: TRBJ2-5; CDR3: CASSRSAYETQYF; DNA: TGTGCCAGCTCACGCAGCGCCTATGAGACCCAGTACTTC
D: -; length: 14; V: TRBV27; size: -; J: TRBJ1-2; CDR3: CASSLWRGGDGYTF; DNA: TGTGCCAGCAGTTTATGGAGGGGGGGCGATGGCTACACCTTC
D: TRBD1; length: 15; V: TRBV4-1; size: -; J: TRBJ1-6; CDR3: CASSHRDRDNSPLHF; DNA: TGCGCCAGCAGTCACCGGGACAGGGATAATTCACCCCTCCACTTT
D: TRBD1; length: 13; V: TRBV2; size: -; J: TRBJ1-4; CDR3: CASSGQGHEKLFF; DNA: TGTGCCAGCAGTGGACAGGGCCATGAAAAACTGTTTTTT
D: -; length: 15; V: TRBV7-2; size: -; J: TRBJ2-1; CDR3: CASRLGLGGFNEQFF; DNA: TGTGCCAGCAGACTAGGGTTGGGGGGATTTAATGAGCAGTTCTTC
D: -; length: 12; V: TRBV27; size: -; J: TRBJ1-6; CDR3: CASSFTQSPLHF; DNA: TGTGCCAGCAGTTTTACACAGTCACCCCTCCACTTT
D: -; length: 13; V: TRBV30; size: -; J: TRBJ2-4; CDR3: CAWSVQGANIQYF; DNA: TGTGCCTGGAGTGTACAAGGGGCCAACATTCAGTACTTC
D: TRBD2; length: 15; V: TRBV28; size: -; J: TRBJ2-1; CDR3: CASREAGETYNEQFF; DNA: TGTGCCAGCAGAGAAGCGGGGGAGACCTACAATGAGCAGTTCTTC
D: -; length: 15; V: TRBV5-6; size: few; J: TRBJ2-2; CDR3: CASRSAGTNTGELFF; DNA: TGTGCCAGCAGGTCCGCAGGGACGAACACCGGGGAGCTGTTTTTT
D: TRBD1; length: 15; V: TRBV6-6; size: -; J: TRBJ1-5; CDR3: CASSFNDRGEQPQHF; DNA: TGTGCCAGCAGTTTCAACGACAGGGGCGAGCAGCCCCAGCATTTT
D: -; length: 13; V: TRBV6-2/TRBV6-3; size: -; J: TRBJ1-1; CDR3: CASSGHETGEAFF; DNA: TGTGCCAGCAGTGGCCATGAAACGGGTGAAGCTTTCTTT
D: TRBD1; length: 13; V: TRBV12-3/TRBV12-4; size: -; J: TRBJ2-3; CDR3: CASSKQGTDTQYF; DNA: TGTGCCAGCAGCAAACAGGGGACAGATACGCAGTATTTT
D: TRBD2; length: 18; V: TRBV5-1; size: -; J: TRBJ2-3; CDR3: CASSPGGRGSGGQDTQYF; DNA: TGCGCCAGCAGTCCAGGAGGGAGGGGTAGCGGGGGGCAAGATACGCAGTATTTT
D: TRBD1; length: 15; V: TRBV28; size: -; J: TRBJ2-7; CDR3: CASSPPGQGSYEQYF; DNA: TGTGCCAGCAGTCCGCCGGGACAGGGTTCCTACGAGCAGTACTTC
D: TRBD1; length: 14; V: TRBV27; size: -; J: TRBJ1-1; CDR3: CASSLGQINTEAFF; DNA: TGTGCCAGCAGTTTGGGACAGATAAACACTGAAGCTTTCTTT
D: -; length: 14; V: TRBV9; size: -; J: TRBJ2-1; CDR3: CASSVAADYNEQFF; DNA: TGTGCCAGCAGCGTAGCTGCGGATTACAATGAGCAGTTCTTC
D: -; length: 17; V: TRBV10-1; size: few; J: TRBJ1-5; CDR3: CASSESLGGNSNQPQHF; DNA: TGCGCCAGCAGTGAGTCATTGGGAGGAAATAGCAATCAGCCCCAGCATTTT
D: -; length: 14; V: TRBV3-1/TRBV3-2; size: -; J: TRBJ1-6; CDR3: CASSQERQNSPLHF; DNA: TGTGCCAGCAGCCAAGAGAGACAGAATTCACCCCTCCACTTT
D: -; length: 15; V: TRBV27; size: few; J: TRBJ1-1; CDR3: CASSSPGRGHTEAFF; DNA: TGTGCCAGCAGTAGCCCCGGCAGGGGTCATACTGAAGCTTTCTTT
D: -; length: 14; V: TRBV2; size: -; J: TRBJ2-3; CDR3: CATHRNRVTDTQYF; DNA: TGTGCCACACACAGAAACAGGGTAACAGATACGCAGTATTTT
D: TRBD1; length: 14; V: TRBV28; size: -; J: TRBJ2-7; CDR3: CASTRTGRSYEQYF; DNA: TGTGCCAGCACCAGGACAGGGCGTTCCTACGAGCAGTACTTC
D: TRBD2; length: 16; V: TRBV19; size: -; J: TRBJ2-2; CDR3: CASSISGLPFSGELFF; DNA: TGTGCCAGTAGTATTTCGGGACTACCATTCTCCGGAGAGCTGTTTTTT
D: TRBD1; length: 14; V: TRBV11-2; size: -; J: TRBJ1-1; CDR3: CASSFTSTGGEAFF; DNA: TGTGCCAGCAGCTTTACGAGCACAGGGGGTGAAGCTTTCTTT
D: TRBD1; length: 12; V: TRBV29-1; size: -; J: TRBJ1-1; CDR3: CSVGQGGTEAFF; DNA: TGCAGCGTCGGACAGGGCGGCACTGAAGCTTTCTTT